This TCR beta chain was sequenced in a study of monozygotic twins with inflammatory bowel disease. General observations from the study: Nothing supported a single strong signal or clonotype that was associated with IBD.

Per donor there was one draw, yielding a blood sample of around 2.7 ml. Every sample had its cDNA made across eight separate reactions. UMIs bearing a 6-nucleotide sample barcode were added through template switching. From the 5' RACE reads, TCRdb lists one entry per CDR3 protein and no DNA. Its listing shows under 350,000 distinct CDR3 sequences. A remark on this clonotype: Antigen: not known.

The length of the CDR3 is 14 residues. Germline assignment: CDR1 SEHNR and CDR2 FQNEAQ (reference sequence). V and J are TRBV7-9 and TRBJ2-3; TCRdb indicates TRBD2, and absent DNA this call remains unverified. The sample comprised blood. This clonotype was obtained from a human donor with ulcerative colitis or Crohn's disease, or a healthy co-twin of an affected twin (not recorded which). The CDR3 sequence: CASRQAGVSDTQYF.